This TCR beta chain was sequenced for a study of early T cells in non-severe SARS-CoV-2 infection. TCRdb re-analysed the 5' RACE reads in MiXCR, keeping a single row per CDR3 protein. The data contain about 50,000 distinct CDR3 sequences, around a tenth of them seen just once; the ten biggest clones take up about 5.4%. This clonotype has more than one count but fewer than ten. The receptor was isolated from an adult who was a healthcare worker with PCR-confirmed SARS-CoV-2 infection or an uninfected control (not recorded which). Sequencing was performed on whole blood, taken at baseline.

The CDR3 region is CASSPPGQAYEAFF. The CDR3 nucleotides read TGTGCCAGCTCACCCCCGGGACAGGCTTACGAAGCTTTCTTT. The J gene is TRBJ1-1, the V gene TRBV18; TRBD1 matches at 8 bases. The germline CDR1 and CDR2 sequences are KGHSH and LQKENI. J was trimmed by 8 bases and V by 3 bases; bases with no gene match: 8. The CDR3 spans 14 residues.